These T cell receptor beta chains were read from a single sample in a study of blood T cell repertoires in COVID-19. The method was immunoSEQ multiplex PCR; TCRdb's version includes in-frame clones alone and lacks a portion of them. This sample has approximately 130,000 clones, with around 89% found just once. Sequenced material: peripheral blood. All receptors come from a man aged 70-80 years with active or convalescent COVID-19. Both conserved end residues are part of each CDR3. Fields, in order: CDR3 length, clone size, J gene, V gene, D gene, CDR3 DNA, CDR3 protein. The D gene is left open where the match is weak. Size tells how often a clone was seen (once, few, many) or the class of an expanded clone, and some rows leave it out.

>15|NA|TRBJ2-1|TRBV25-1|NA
TGTGCCAGCAGTGAATATGGGGCAGGAAAGAATGAGCAGTTCTTC
CASSEYGAGKNEQFF
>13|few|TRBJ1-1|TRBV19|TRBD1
TGTGCCAGTAGTATGATGGGACAGGCTGAAGCTTTCTTT
CASSMMGQAEAFF
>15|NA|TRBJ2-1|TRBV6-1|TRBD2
TGTGCCAGCAGTGAGCCGGGACTAGCGGGAGGGGAGCAGTTCTTC
CASSEPGLAGGEQFF
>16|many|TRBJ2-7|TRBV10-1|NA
TGCGCCAGCAGTGAGGTTGGGACTGCTCCTCCCTACGAGCAGTACTTC
CASSEVGTAPPYEQYF
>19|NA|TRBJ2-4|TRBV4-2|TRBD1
TGTGCCAGCAGCCAAGATTCGTCAGGGGGCGGTTCAGCCAAAAACATTCAGTACTTC
CASSQDSSGGGSAKNIQYF
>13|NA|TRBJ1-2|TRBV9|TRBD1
TGTGCCAGCAGCGTACAGGGGGCCGGCGGCTACACCTTC
CASSVQGAGGYTF
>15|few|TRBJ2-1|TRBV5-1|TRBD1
TGCGCCAGCAGCAAGGGGACAGGGGCGTTGAATGAGCAGTTCTTC
CASSKGTGALNEQFF
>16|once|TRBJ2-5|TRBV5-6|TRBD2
TGTGCCAGCAGCTTGCGGGGGGTCTATGTGAAGGAGACCCAGTACTTC
CASSLRGVYVKETQYF
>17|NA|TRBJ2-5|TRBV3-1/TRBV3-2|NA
TGTGCCAGCAGCCAAGTTATGAGCGGGCGTAACCAAGAGACCCAGTACTTC
CASSQVMSGRNQETQYF
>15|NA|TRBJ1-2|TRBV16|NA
TGTGCCAGCAGCCAATCCCGACAGACTAACTATGGCTACACCTTC
CASSQSRQTNYGYTF
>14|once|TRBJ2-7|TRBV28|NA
TGTGCCAGCACCCCGGACTACGGGCTCTACGAGCAGTACTTC
CASTPDYGLYEQYF
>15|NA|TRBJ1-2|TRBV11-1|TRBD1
TGTGCCAGCAGCGACCGGGACAGGGGAAACTATGGCTACACCTTC
CASSDRDRGNYGYTF
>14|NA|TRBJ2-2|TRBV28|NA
TGTGCCAGCTCCGGGACTCCGAACACCGGGGAGCTGTTTTTT
CASSGTPNTGELFF
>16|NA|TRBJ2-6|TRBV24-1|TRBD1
TGTGCCACCAGTGATGGACAGGGAGCAGGGGCCAACGTCCTGACTTTC
CATSDGQGAGANVLTF
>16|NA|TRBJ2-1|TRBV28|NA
TGTGCCAGCAGTCCCACCGGGGGGCCCGTCTACAATGAGCAGTTCTTC
CASSPTGGPVYNEQFF
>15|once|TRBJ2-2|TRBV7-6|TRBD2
TGTGCCAGCAGCCTAATGGGAGGGACCACCGGGGAGCTGTTTTTT
CASSLMGGTTGELFF
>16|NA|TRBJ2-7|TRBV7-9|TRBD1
TGTGCCAGCAACCAAGTCACGGGACAGGGGGCAGACGAGCAGTACTTC
CASNQVTGQGADEQYF
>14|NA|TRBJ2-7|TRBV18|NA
TGTGCCAGCTCACCAAAGCAGGGTACCTACGAGCAGTACTTC
CASSPKQGTYEQYF
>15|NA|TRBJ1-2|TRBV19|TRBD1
TGTGCCAGTAGTCCCTTGACAGGGGGCAACTATGGCTACACCTTC
CASSPLTGGNYGYTF
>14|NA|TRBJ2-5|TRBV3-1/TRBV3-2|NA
TGTGCCAGCAGCCAAGGACACGATCGGGAGACCCAGTACTTC
CASSQGHDRETQYF
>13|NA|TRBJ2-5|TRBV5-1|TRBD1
TGCGCCAGCAGCTCGGGACAGGGAGAGACCCAGTACTTC
CASSSGQGETQYF
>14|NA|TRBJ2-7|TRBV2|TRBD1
TGTGCCAGCAGGGCGGGACAGGGAAGGAGCGAGCAGTACTTC
CASRAGQGRSEQYF
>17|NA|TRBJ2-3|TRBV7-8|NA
TGTGCCAGCAGCTTACTGGGGGGTCCAGGGTCCACAGATACGCAGTATTTT
CASSLLGGPGSTDTQYF
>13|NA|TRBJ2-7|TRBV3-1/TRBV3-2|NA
TGTGCCAGCAGAATGGCGGGGGCTTACGAGCAGTACTTC
CASRMAGAYEQYF
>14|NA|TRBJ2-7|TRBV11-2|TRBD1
TGTGCCAGCAGCTTCTGGACAGGGGTCTACGAGCAGTACTTC
CASSFWTGVYEQYF
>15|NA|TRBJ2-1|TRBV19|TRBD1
TGTGCCAGTAGCCAGACAGGGGGAGTAGGTGTGATACAGTTCTTC
CASSQTGGVGVIQFF
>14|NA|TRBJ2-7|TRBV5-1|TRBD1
TGCGCCAGCAGCTTTCGGACAGGGGGTTACGAGCAGTACTTC
CASSFRTGGYEQYF
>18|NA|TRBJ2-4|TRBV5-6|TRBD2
TGTGCCAGCAGCTTTGGTGTAGCGGGAGGGCCGGCCAAAAACATTCAGTACTTC
CASSFGVAGGPAKNIQYF
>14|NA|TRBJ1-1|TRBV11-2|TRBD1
TGTGCCAGCAGCCCCGGGGACAGAAACACTGAAGCTTTCTTT
CASSPGDRNTEAFF
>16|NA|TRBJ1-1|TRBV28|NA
TGTGCCAGCAGTCGGCATAGGAGTCGGGGAGACACTGAAGCTTTCTTT
CASSRHRSRGDTEAFF
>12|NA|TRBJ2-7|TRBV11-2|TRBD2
TGTGCCAGCCGCGCTCGGGGGGACGAGCAGTACTTC
CASRARGDEQYF
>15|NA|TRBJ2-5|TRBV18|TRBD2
TGTGCCAGCTCACCGACAGGACTAGCGCAAGAGACCCAGTACTTC
CASSPTGLAQETQYF
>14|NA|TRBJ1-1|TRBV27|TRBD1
TGTGCCAGCAGTTTAAGCAGGGGGCAAGCTGAAGCTTTCTTT
CASSLSRGQAEAFF
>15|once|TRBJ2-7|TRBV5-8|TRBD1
TGTGCCAGCAGCTTCCCCGACAGGGAGTTCTACGAGCAGTACTTC
CASSFPDREFYEQYF
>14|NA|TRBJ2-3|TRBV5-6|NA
TGTGCCAGCAGCCCTTGGGAGGGCACAGATACGCAGTATTTT
CASSPWEGTDTQYF
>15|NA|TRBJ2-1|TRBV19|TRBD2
TGTGCCAGTAGTACTAGCGGGAGCTCCTACAATGAGCAGTTCTTC
CASSTSGSSYNEQFF
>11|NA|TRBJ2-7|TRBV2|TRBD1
TGTGCCAGCAGTGAAGCTGACAGGGGGCACTTC
CASSEADRGHF